This entry lists 9 T cell receptor beta chains sequenced from one sample in a study of response to subunit inactivated influenza vaccine. MiXCR was run by TCRdb on the RT-PCR reads, yielding one entry per CDR3 protein. The sample records hundreds of thousands of distinct CDR3 sequences, 15% to 19% being singletons. Sequencing was performed on PBMCs from blood, taken 11 to 12 days after vaccination. The source is a middle-aged man who received an inactivated influenza vaccine.

The rearrangement uses TRBV7-8 and TRBJ1-6; D gene unclear. V lost 2 bases and J 10 bases, leaving 9 bases between the germline ends. CDR1 SGHVS and CDR2 FQNEAQ come from the germline V gene. This CDR3 is built from 13 residues. The CDR3 nucleotides are TGTGCCAGCAGCTTAAGAGGGAAATCACCCCTCCACTTT. It is translated as CASSLRGKSPLHF. The full variable domain, rest sourced from reference TRBV7-8 and TRBJ1-6, is GAGVSQSPRYKVAKRGQDVALRCDPISGHVSLFWYQQALGQGPEFLTYFQNEAQLDKSGLPSDRFFAERPEGSVSTLKIQRTQQEDSAVYLCASSLRGKSPLHFGNGTRLTVT.

This clonotype has just a few counts. The chain couples TRBV11-2 to TRBJ2-2; 7 nucleotides align to TRBD2. Trimming took 3 bases from V and 3 from J; bases not matched to a gene: 7. CDR3 length equals 16 residues. Germline V lookup: CDR1 SGHAT, CDR2 FQNNGV. The chain's CDR3 is CASSFLAVIDTGELFF. The CDR3 DNA sequence: TGTGCCAGCAGCTTTCTAGCGGTCATCGACACCGGGGAGCTGTTTTTT.

Only a few counts were recorded for this clonotype. The rearrangement uses TRBV11-2 and TRBJ1-1, with D uncertain. The CDR3 covers 15 residues. The ends were cut back, 2 bases at V and 0 bases at J, with 10 bases in the middle. CDR1 SGHAT and CDR2 FQNNGV come from the germline V gene. DNA of the CDR3: TGTGCCAGCAGCTTATTCAGTAGGGTGAACACTGAAGCTTTCTTT. This gives the protein CASSLFSRVNTEAFF.

This chain joins TRBV20-1 and TRBJ2-1; 8 nucleotides agree with TRBD1. Germline V CDR1 and CDR2: DFQATT, SNEGSKA (reference sequence). Unmatched junction bases numbered 6, after V lost 2 bases and J lost 0 bases. The CDR3 totals 16 residues. The CDR3: CSARNRGASSYNEQFF. CDR3 nucleotides: TGCAGTGCTAGAAACAGGGGGGCCAGCTCCTACAATGAGCAGTTCTTC.

V usage is TRBV7-8 and J usage is TRBJ2-3; 9 positions match TRBD2. Germline assignment: CDR1 SGHVS and CDR2 FQNEAQ. The CDR3 extends over 16 amino acids. Trimming removed 4 bases from V and 3 bases from J; junction bases left unmatched: 8. As DNA, the CDR3 is TGTGCCAGCAGCTCAGAGAGGCGGGGGGGAACAGATACGCAGTATTTT. It specifies CASSSERRGGTDTQYF.

This clonotype was recorded a few times. V and J are TRBV7-6 and TRBJ2-3; 10 nucleotides align to TRBD1. The CDR3 runs to 15 residues. CDR1 is SGHVS and CDR2 is FNYEAQ in the germline V gene. V lost 5 bases and J lost 5; bases outside the gene matches: 7. The CDR3 loop is CASSQRDRGIDTQYF. CDR3 nucleotides: TGTGCCAGCAGCCAGCGGGACAGGGGCATAGATACGCAGTATTTT.

This clonotype occurred many times. The rearrangement links TRBV2 to TRBJ2-1; D is unresolved. CDR3 length equals 13 residues. Per germline, CDR1 SNHLY and CDR2 FYNNEI. Deletions cut 2 bases from V and 8 bases from J, with 10 bases between. For the CDR3, the DNA is TGTGCCAGCAGTGAATCGGGTATTCATGAGCAGTTCTTC. Translating gives CASSESGIHEQFF.

The V call is TRBV19, the J call TRBJ1-3, with D hard to call. The CDR3 extends over 15 amino acids. Germline V gene sequence: CDR1 LNHDA, CDR2 SQIVND (reference sequence). V lost 6 bases, J lost 3 bases, and 15 bases lay in between. In DNA, the CDR3 is TGTGCCAGTAGCAACGGGATGCTTCTTGGAAACACCATATATTTT. It yields the protein CASSNGMLLGNTIYF.

In nucleotides, the CDR3 is TGTGCCAGCAGTCCATGGGGGGGTTGGGAGACCCAGTACTTC. Encoded protein: CASSPWGGWETQYF. This chain uses TRBV12-3 or TRBV12-4 with TRBJ2-5, with 7 bases that match TRBD2. This CDR3 is built from 14 residues. The junction had 8 bases not matched to a gene; V was cut back by 5 bases and J by 5 bases.